This T cell receptor (beta chain) was documented in a study of identical twins. Study results and limitations: The study based its conclusions on cross-sectional statistical analysis and did not follow the same donors. Beta out-of-frame sequences displayed a weaker excess of sharing between twins. Monozygotic twin pairs showed more out-of-frame TCR alpha sharing than models estimated. Invariant MAIT and iNKT cells may have partly biased zero-insertion analyses.

TCRdb ran MiXCR on the 5' RACE reads and lists one entry per CDR3 protein. Among approximately 140,000 distinct CDR3 sequences listed, roughly 3.5% were seen once. This clonotype showed up many times. Its target is not known. Looked up from germline, CDR1 is MGHRA and CDR2 is YSYEKL. V gave up 5 bases and J gave up 5 bases; unmatched junction bases: 14. The CDR3 is 17 residues long. This clonotype was obtained from a man aged 18 to 35 in good health. The chain joins TRBV4-1 to TRBJ2-5, with 10 positions matching TRBD2. Sample: memory T cells sorted from blood. The CDR3 is CASSLTTTTSGIETQYF. The CDR3 bases are TGCGCCAGCAGCTTAACCACGACCACTAGCGGGATTGAGACCCAGTACTTC.